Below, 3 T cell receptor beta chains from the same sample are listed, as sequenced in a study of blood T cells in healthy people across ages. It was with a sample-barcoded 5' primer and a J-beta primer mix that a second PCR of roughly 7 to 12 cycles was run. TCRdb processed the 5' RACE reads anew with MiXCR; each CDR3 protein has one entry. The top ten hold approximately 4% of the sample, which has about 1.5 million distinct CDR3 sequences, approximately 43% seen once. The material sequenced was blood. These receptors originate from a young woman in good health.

The CDR3 DNA reads TGTGCCAGCAGCCCCGGGACCAGTGATAGCAATCAGCCCCAGCATTTT. It codes for CASSPGTSDSNQPQHF. The rearrangement joins TRBV21-1 to TRBJ1-5. TRBV21-1 is a pseudogene locus. This CDR3 region has 16 residues.

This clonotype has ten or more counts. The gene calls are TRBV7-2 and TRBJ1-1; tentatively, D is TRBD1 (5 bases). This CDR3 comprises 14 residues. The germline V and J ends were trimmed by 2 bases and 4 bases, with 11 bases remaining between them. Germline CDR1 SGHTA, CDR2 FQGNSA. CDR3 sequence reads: CASSLNGQGTEAFF. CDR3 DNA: TGTGCCAGCAGCTTAAACGGACAAGGCACTGAAGCTTTCTTT. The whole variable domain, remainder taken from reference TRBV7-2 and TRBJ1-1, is GAGVSQSPSNKVTEKGKDVELRCDPISGHTALYWYRQSLGQGLEFLIYFQGNSAPDKSGLPSDRFSAERTGGSVSTLTIQRTQQEDSAVYLCASSLNGQGTEAFFGQGTRLTVV.

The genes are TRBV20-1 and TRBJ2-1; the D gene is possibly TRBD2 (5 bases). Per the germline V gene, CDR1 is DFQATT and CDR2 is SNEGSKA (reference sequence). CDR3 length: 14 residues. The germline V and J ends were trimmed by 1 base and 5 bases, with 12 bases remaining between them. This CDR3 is CSARGEFWDNEQFF. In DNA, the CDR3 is TGCAGTGCTAGAGGGGAGTTCTGGGACAATGAGCAGTTCTTC.